This T cell receptor beta chain was profiled in a study of cytomegalovirus exposure and HLA in healthy donors. 13 Jbeta primers and 60 Vbeta primers were used for the PCR. This table comes from immunoSEQ multiplex PCR, and its TCRdb copy is limited to in-frame clones, with some not included. The sample yields fewer than 200,000 clones, approximately 84% seen once. This clone occurred once. The antigen is undetermined. The J segment lost 2 bases and the V segment lost 6 bases, leaving 9 bases of the junction unmatched. Germline-derived CDR1 and CDR2 are MNHNS and SASEGT. The CDR3 consists of 15 residues. Overall study results and limits: Indistinguishable V segments such as TRBV6-2 and TRBV6-3 were excluded.

The chain is built from TRBV6-1 and TRBJ1-2, with TRBD1 matching over 7 bases. The TCR originated in a woman aged 45 to 65 in good health and CMV-seropositive. The sequencing sample was made of PBMCs. The CDR3 here is CASRTGANSNYGYTF. DNA for the CDR3: TGTGCCAGCAGAACAGGGGCCAATTCCAACTATGGCTACACCTTC.